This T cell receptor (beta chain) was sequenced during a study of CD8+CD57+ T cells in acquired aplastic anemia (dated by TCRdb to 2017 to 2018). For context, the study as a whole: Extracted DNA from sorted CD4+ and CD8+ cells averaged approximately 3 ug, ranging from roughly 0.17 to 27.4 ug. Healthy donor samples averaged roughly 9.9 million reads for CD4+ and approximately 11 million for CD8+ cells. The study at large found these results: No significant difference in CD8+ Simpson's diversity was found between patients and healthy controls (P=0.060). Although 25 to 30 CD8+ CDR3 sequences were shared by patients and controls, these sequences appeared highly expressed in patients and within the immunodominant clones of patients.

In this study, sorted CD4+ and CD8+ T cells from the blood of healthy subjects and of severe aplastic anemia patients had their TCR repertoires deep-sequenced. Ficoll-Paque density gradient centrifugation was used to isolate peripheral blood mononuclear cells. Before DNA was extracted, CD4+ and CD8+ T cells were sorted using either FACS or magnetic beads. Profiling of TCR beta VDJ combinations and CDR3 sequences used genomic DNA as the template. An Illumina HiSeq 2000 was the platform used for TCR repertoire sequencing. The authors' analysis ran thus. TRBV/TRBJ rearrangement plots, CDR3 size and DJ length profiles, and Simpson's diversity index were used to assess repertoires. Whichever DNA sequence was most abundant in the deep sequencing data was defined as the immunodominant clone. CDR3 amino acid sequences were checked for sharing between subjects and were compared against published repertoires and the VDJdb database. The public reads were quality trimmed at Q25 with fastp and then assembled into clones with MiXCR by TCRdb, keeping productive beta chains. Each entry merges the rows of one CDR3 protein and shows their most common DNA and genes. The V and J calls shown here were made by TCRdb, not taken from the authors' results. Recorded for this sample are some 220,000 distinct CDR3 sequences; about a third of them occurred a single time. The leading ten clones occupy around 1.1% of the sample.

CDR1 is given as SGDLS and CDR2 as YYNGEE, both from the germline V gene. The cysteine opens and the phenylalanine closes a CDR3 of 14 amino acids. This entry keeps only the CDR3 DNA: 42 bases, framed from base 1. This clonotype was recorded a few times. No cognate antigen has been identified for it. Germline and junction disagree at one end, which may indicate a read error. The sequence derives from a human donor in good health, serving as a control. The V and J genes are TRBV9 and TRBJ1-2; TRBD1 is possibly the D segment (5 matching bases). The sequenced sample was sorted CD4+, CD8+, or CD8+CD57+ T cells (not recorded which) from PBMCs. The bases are TGTGCCAGCAACGTAAGGTCGAACGGGGGTGGCTACACCTTC. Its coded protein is CASNVRSNGGGYTF.